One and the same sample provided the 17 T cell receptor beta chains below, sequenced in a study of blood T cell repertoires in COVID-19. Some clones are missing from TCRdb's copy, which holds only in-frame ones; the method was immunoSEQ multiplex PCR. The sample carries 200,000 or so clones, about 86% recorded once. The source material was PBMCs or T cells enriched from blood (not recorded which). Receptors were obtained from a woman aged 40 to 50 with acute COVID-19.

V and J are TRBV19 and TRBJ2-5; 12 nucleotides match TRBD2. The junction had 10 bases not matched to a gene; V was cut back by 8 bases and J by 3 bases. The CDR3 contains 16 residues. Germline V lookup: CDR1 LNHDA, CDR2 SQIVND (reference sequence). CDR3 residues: CASPGRLAGVEETQYF. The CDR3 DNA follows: TGTGCCAGTCCGGGGAGACTAGCGGGAGTTGAAGAGACCCAGTACTTC.

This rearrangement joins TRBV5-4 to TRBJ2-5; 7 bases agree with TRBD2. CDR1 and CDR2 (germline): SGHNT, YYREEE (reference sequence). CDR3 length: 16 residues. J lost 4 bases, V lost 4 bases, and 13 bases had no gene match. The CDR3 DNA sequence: TGTGCCAGCAGCGACCGGGACTACTGGGGAGGAGAGACCCAGTACTTC. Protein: CASSDRDYWGGETQYF. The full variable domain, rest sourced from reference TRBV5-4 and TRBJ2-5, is ETGVTQSPTHLIKTRGQQVTLRCSSQSGHNTVSWYQQALGQGPQFIFQYYREEENGRGNFPPRFSGLQFPNYSSELNVNALELDDSALYLCASSDRDYWGGETQYFGPGTRLLVL.

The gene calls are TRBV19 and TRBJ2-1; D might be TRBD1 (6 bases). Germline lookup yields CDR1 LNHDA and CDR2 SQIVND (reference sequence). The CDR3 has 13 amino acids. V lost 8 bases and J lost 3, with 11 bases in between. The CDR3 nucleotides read TGTGCCAGTGGAGTACAGGGCTACAATGAGCAGTTCTTC. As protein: CASGVQGYNEQFF.

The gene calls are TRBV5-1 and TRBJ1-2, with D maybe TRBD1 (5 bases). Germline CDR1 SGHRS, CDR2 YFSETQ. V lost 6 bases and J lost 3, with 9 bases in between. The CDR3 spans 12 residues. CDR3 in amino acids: CASTDSHYGYTF. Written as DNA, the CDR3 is TGCGCCAGCACAGACAGCCACTATGGCTACACCTTC.

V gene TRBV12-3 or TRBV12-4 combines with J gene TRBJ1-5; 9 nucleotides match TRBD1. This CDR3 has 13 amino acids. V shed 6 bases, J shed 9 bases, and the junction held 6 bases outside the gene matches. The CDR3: CASRDRGPGPQHF. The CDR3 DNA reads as TGTGCCAGCAGGGACAGGGGCCCGGGGCCCCAGCATTTT.

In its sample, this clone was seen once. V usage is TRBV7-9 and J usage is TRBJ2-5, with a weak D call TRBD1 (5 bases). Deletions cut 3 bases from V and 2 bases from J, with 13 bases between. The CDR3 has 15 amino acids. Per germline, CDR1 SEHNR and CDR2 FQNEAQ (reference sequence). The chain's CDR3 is CASSLAQGTQETQYF. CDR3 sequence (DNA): TGTGCCAGCAGCTTGGCCCAGGGAACTCAAGAGACCCAGTACTTC. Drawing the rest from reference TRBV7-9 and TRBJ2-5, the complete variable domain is DTGVSQNPRHKITKRGQNVTFRCDPISEHNRLYWYRQTLGQGPEFLTYFQNEAQLEKSRLLSDRFSAERPKGSFSTLEIQRTEQGDSAMYLCASSLAQGTQETQYFGPGTRLLVL.

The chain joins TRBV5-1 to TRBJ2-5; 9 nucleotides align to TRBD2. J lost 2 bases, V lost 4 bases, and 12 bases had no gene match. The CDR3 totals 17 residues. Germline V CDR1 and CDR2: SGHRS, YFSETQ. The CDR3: CASSAGGAAGGQETQYF. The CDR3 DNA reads TGCGCCAGCAGCGCAGGGGGTGCGGCGGGAGGGCAAGAGACCCAGTACTTC. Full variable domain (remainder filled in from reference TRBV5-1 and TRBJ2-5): KAGVTQTPRYLIKTRGQQVTLSCSPISGHRSVSWYQQTPGQGLQFLFEYFSETQRNKGNFPGRFSGRQFSNSRSEMNVSTLELGDSALYLCASSAGGAAGGQETQYFGPGTRLLVL.

This CDR3 reads CASSLGTGGVYGYTF. The CDR3 DNA follows: TGCGCCAGCAGCCTCGGGACAGGGGGCGTCTATGGCTACACCTTC. The chain links TRBV5-1 to TRBJ1-2; the match to TRBD1 covers 12 bases. Germline trimming cut 4 bases from V and 4 bases from J; bases unmatched to any gene: 5. Germline V lookup: CDR1 SGHRS, CDR2 YFSETQ. This CDR3 region has 15 residues.

The CDR3 DNA reads TGTGCCAGCACTAGGGCGGGAGGCACAGATACGCAGTATTTT. It specifies CASTRAGGTDTQYF. This chain joins TRBV7-9 and TRBJ2-3; 7 bases are a match to TRBD2. Per germline, CDR1 SEHNR and CDR2 FQNEAQ (reference sequence). The V and J ends lost 7 bases and 1 base, in that order; junction bases with no gene match: 5. The CDR3 runs to 14 residues.

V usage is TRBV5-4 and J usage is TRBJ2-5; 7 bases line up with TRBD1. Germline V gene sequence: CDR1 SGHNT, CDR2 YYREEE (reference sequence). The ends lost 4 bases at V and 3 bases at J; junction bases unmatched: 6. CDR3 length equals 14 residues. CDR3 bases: TGTGCCAGCAGCCAAAAGACAGGGAAAGAGACCCAGTACTTC. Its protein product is CASSQKTGKETQYF. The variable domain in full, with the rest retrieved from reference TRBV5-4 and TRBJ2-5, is ETGVTQSPTHLIKTRGQQVTLRCSSQSGHNTVSWYQQALGQGPQFIFQYYREEENGRGNFPPRFSGLQFPNYSSELNVNALELDDSALYLCASSQKTGKETQYFGPGTRLLVL.

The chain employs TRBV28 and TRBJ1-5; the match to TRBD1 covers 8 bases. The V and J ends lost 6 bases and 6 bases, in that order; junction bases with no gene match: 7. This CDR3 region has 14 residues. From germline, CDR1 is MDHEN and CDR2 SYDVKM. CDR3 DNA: TGTGCCAGCAGAATACAGGGGGAAAGTCAGCCCCAGCATTTT. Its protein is CASRIQGESQPQHF.

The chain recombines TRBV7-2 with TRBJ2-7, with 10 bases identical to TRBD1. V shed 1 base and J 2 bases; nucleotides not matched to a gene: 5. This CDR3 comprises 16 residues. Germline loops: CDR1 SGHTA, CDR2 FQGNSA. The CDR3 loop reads CASSLGDRGRPYEQYF. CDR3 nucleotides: TGTGCCAGCAGCTTAGGAGACAGGGGGCGGCCCTACGAGCAGTACTTC.

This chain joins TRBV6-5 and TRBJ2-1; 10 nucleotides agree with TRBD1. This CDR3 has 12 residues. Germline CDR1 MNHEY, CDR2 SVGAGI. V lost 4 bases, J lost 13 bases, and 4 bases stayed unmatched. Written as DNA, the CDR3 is TGTGCCAGCAGTTTCGGACAGGGGGTTCAGTTCTTC. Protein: CASSFGQGVQFF.

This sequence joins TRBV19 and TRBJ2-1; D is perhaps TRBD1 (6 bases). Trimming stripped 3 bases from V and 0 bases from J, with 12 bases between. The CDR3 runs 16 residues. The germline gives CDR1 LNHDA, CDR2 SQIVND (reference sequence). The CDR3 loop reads CASSMSARGSYNEQFF. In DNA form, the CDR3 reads TGTGCCAGTAGTATGTCGGCCAGGGGCTCCTACAATGAGCAGTTCTTC. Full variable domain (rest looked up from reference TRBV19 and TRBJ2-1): DGGITQSPKYLFRKEGQNVTLSCEQNLNHDAMYWYRQDPGQGLRLIYYSQIVNDFQKGDIAEGYSVSREKKESFPLTVTSAQKNPTAFYLCASSMSARGSYNEQFFGPGTRLTVL.

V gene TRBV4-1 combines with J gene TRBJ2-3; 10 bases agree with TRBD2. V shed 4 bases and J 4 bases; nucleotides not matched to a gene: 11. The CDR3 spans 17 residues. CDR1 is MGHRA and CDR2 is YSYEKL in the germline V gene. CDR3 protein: CASSLRGLAGVADTQYF. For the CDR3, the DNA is TGCGCCAGCAGCCTCAGGGGGCTAGCGGGAGTGGCAGATACGCAGTATTTT.

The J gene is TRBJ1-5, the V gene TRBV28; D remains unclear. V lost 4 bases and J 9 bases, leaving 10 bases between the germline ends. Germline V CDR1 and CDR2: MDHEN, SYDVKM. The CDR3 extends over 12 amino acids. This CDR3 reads CASSSGRGPQHF. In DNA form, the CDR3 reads TGTGCCAGCAGTTCCGGACGGGGGCCCCAGCATTTT.

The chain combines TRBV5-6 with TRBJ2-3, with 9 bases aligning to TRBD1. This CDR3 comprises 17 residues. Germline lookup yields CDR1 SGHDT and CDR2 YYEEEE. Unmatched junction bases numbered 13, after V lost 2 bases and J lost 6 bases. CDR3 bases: TGTGCCAGCAGCTTAACGCCCGGGACAGGGACGTTGGATACGCAGTATTTT. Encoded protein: CASSLTPGTGTLDTQYF.